Listed here are 12 T cell receptor beta chains from one sample, sequenced in a study of neoadjuvant anti-PD-1 for oral cavity cancer. Method: immunoSEQ multiplex PCR; TCRdb's copy keeps in-frame clones and lacks some. Of fewer than 15,000 clones detected, about three fifths appear once; the ten largest clones hold over 9%. This material consisted of tumor tissue, taken before nivolumab (anti-PD-1) treatment. All receptors come from a person aged 40 to 85 with oral cavity squamous cell carcinoma.

By share of the sample, this clone is medium-sized (0.01 to 0.1%). V gene TRBV29-1 combines with J gene TRBJ1-2; D is possibly TRBD1 (5 bases). Looked up from germline, CDR1 is SQVTM and CDR2 is ANQGSEA. CDR3 length equals 13 residues. Trimming took 3 bases from V and 8 from J, leaving 16 bases between them. The CDR3 protein is CSVDQGAPEGYTF. DNA for the CDR3: TGCAGCGTTGACCAAGGGGCCCCCGAGGGCTACACCTTC. The variable domain in full, completed from reference TRBV29-1 and TRBJ1-2, reads SAVISQKPSRDICQRGTSLTIQCQVDSQVTMMFWYRQQPGQSLTLIATANQGSEATYESGFVIDKFPISRPNLTFSTLTVSNMSPEDSSIYLCSVDQGAPEGYTFGSGTRLTVV.

The gene calls are TRBV28 and TRBJ1-5; the D gene is possibly TRBD1 (5 bases). CDR1 is MDHEN, CDR2 SYDVKM, per germline. The CDR3 spans 16 residues. Trimming took 6 bases from V and 4 from J, leaving 19 bases between them. The CDR3 region has the DNA TGTGCCAGCAGCACTCCCGACAGACTTTTGAATCAGCCCCAGCATTTT. The encoded protein is CASSTPDRLLNQPQHF.

The genes are TRBV30 and TRBJ2-1; the match to TRBD1 covers 8 bases. V trimming: 2 bases; J trimming: 7 bases; junction bases outside the gene matches: 10. This CDR3 is built from 15 residues. Germline CDR1 and CDR2: GTSNPN and SVGIG (reference sequence). CDR3 coding DNA: TGTGCCTGGAGTCGAGGACAGGGTGCGAATAATGAGCAGTTCTTC. Translating it yields CAWSRGQGANNEQFF. The full variable domain, its missing parts supplied by reference TRBV30 and TRBJ2-1, is SQTIHQWPATLVQPVGSPLSLECTVEGTSNPNLYWYRQAAGRGLQLLFYSVGIGQISSEVPQNLSASRPQDRQFILSSKKLLLSDSGFYLCAWSRGQGANNEQFFGPGTRLTVL.

The chain combines TRBV6-5 with TRBJ2-7; 8 bases align to TRBD1. The CDR3 is made up of 15 amino acids. V shed 4 bases, J shed 2 bases, and the junction held 7 bases outside the gene matches. Germline CDR1 and CDR2: MNHEY and SVGAGI. The CDR3 DNA follows: TGTGCCAGCAGTTCCCTGACAGGGGCAGCCTACGAGCAGTACTTC. Translated: CASSSLTGAAYEQYF.

In this sample, this clone turned up once. This chain links TRBV7-6 with TRBJ2-2; TRBD2 matches 8 bases. Trimming took 3 bases from V and 4 from J; bases not matched to a gene: 10. Germline CDR1 and CDR2: SGHVS and FNYEAQ. The CDR3 has 17 residues. CDR3 residues: CASSFSGGAGSTGELFF. CDR3 nucleotide sequence: TGTGCCAGCAGCTTCTCGGGAGGGGCTGGTAGCACCGGGGAGCTGTTTTTT.

This clone occurred a few times. V is TRBV14 and J is TRBJ2-5; D gene uncertain. This CDR3 has 14 amino acids. The V and J ends lost 1 base and 5 bases respectively, with 11 bases between them. Germline CDR1 reads SGHDN; CDR2 reads FVKESK. CDR3 sequence reads: CASSQGARSETQYF. The CDR3 DNA reads TGTGCCAGCAGCCAAGGAGCCAGATCCGAGACCCAGTACTTC.

V usage is TRBV30 and J usage is TRBJ2-7; D may be TRBD1 or TRBD2 (5 bases each). The length of the CDR3 is 16 residues. Trimming cost V 0 bases and J 3 bases, with 18 bases left between them. From germline, CDR1 is GTSNPN and CDR2 SVGIG (reference sequence). The CDR3 DNA reads as TGTGCCTGGAGTGTACCCAGTGGGGACCCCCTCTACGAGCAGTACTTC. Amino acid sequence: CAWSVPSGDPLYEQYF.

The chain has TRBV11-2 and TRBJ1-2; perhaps TRBD1 as D (5 bases). The V end lost 6 bases, the J end lost 4 bases, and 15 bases lay between the germline ends. Germline CDR1 is SGHAT and CDR2 is FQNNGV. The CDR3 runs to 14 residues. The CDR3 bases are TGTGCCAGCAGTCCTGGGGGGGGTCCCTATGGCTACACCTTC. As protein: CASSPGGGPYGYTF.

The chain carries TRBV7-6 and TRBJ2-7; D is perhaps TRBD1 (6 bases). The germline CDR1 and CDR2 sequences are SGHVS and FNYEAQ. CDR3 length: 13 amino acids. Trimming took 6 bases from V and 3 from J, leaving 12 bases between them. CDR3 in DNA: TGTGCCAGCAGTCAGGGGCTAGGCTACGAGCAGTACTTC. Translation: CASSQGLGYEQYF.

The rearrangement links TRBV2 to TRBJ1-3; D not resolved. The CDR3 sequence is 13 residues long. Germline loops: CDR1 SNHLY, CDR2 FYNNEI. The V end lost 6 bases, the J end lost 0 bases, and 6 bases lay between the germline ends. The CDR3 nucleotides are TGTGCCAGCAGCTACATCTCTGGAAACACCATATATTTT. Translating gives CASSYISGNTIYF.

The chain couples TRBV18 to TRBJ2-2; D is perhaps TRBD1 (5 bases). Germline V gene data show CDR1 as KGHSH and CDR2 as LQKENI. This CDR3 is 15 amino acids long. Trimming took off 3 bases at V and 5 bases at J, with 13 bases between the two ends. CDR3: CASSPDTTRTGELFF. CDR3 sequence (DNA): TGTGCCAGCTCACCGGACACAACGAGGACCGGGGAGCTGTTTTTT.

The chain combines TRBV23-1 with TRBJ2-7; D possibly corresponds to TRBD2 (6 bases). TRBV23-1 is an ORF for which the function is uncertain. The CDR3 runs 16 residues. V shed 3 bases and J shed 2 bases, with 17 bases lying between them. CDR3 region: CASSHSGTRGAYEQYF. In DNA, the CDR3 is TGCGCCAGCAGTCACTCCGGGACTCGAGGGGCCTACGAGCAGTACTTC.